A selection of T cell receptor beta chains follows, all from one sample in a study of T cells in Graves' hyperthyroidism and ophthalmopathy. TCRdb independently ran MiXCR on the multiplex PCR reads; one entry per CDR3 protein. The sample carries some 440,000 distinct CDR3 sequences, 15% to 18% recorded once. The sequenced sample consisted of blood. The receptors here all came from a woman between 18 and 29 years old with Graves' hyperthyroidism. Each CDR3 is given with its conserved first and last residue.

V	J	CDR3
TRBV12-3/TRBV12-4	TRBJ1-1	CASSWGGGGAATRTEAFF
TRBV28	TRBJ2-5	CASSLSKWPPQTQYF
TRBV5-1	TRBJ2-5	CASSLAAGGLQETQYF
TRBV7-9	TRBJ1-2	CASTPGTGTFGYTF
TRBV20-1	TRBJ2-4	CSARDPTGPINIQYF
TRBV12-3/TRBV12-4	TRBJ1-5	CASSWGQGKNQPQHF
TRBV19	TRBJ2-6	CASSPRHSGANVLTF
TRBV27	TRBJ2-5	CASSLRSVETQYF
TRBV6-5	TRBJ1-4	CASSYSKGELFF
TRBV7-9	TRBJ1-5	CASSLSDSNQPQHF
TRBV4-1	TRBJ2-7	CASSRFWDSEQYF
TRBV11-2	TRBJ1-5	CASSLGGNVWNQPQHF
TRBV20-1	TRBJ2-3	CSVATSTDTQYF
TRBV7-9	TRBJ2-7	CTSSPMGATYEQYF
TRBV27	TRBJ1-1	CASSLLTPRGTTEAFF
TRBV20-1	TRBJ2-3	CSASGTSGRSTDTQYF
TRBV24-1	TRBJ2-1	CATSDFRSGGGYNEQFF
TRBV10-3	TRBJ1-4	CAISESDRASEKLFF
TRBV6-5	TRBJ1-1	CASSYDSLNTEAFF
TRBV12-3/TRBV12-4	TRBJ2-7	CASRPTGRYEQYF
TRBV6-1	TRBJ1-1	CASSESGVGTEAFF
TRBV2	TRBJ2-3	CASSVPKGTADTQYF
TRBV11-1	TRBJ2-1	CASSIGLGGTYEQFF
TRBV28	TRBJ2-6	CASRREGPSGANVLTF
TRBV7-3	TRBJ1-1	CASSLLFPQASRPPNTEAFF
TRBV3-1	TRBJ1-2	CASSQAGGDYGYTF
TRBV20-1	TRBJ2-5	CSARRETQYF
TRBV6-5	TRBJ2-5	CASSYSLAGGPRETQYF
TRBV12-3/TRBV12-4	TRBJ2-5	CASSLEETQYF
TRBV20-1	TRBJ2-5	CSARAGTGLQETQYF
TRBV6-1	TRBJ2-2	CASSSPRTSGSYGGELFF
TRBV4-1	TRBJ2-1	CASSHLPGEQFF
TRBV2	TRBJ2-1	CASLSGTGDFNEQFF
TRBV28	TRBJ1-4	CASTHQGLTNEKLFF
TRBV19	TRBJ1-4	CASRDSQYEKLFF
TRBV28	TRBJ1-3	CASSPWTASGNTIYF
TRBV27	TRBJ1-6	CASTRDRGDSPLHF
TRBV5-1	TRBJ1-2	CTSSFGDALNYGYTF
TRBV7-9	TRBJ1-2	CASSPVSPYYGYTF
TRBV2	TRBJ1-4	CASSVEWGAGEKLFF
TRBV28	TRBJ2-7	CASSLSLTDGGYEQYF
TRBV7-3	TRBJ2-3	CASSSGRGGWTDTQYF
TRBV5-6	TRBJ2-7	CASSYTSSEQYF
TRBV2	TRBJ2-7	CTSSPSRGRGSYEQYF
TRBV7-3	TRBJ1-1	CASGTGGTEAFF
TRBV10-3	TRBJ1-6	CAISDDSSSYNSPLHF
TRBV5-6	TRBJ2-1	CASSLYGMTNNEQFF
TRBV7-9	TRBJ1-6	CASSLVAGRNNSPLHF